The T cell receptor (beta chain) described here comes from a study of cytomegalovirus exposure and HLA in healthy donors. About the study: The approximately 110 validation repertoires used a platform that matched the one used for the approximately 670 first-cohort repertoires, as a later analysis reported. Study-wide points: Rare TCR sequences dominated, though some public TCRs recurred in many donors. The authors confirmed in vitro that three CMV-associated chains were specific for CMV antigens. Per published reports, the classifier diagnosed cytomegalovirus status with high specificity and sensitivity.

Profiling relied on immunoSEQ multiplex PCR, and the TCRdb table lists in-frame clones only, not all of them. The table has some 140,000 clones, 70% to 85% seen once. In the case of this clone: Its antigen is unidentified.

The CDR3 is 17 residues long. The V gene's germline CDR1 is SGHRS and CDR2 YFSETQ. Trimming cost V 3 bases and J 6 bases, with 22 bases left between them. Sequenced input: PBMCs. The sequence derives from a man aged 25-40 years in good health and CMV-seropositive. This chain connects TRBV5-1 to TRBJ2-1, with D possibly matching TRBD1 (6 bases). CDR3 bases: TGCGCCAGCAGCTGGAGCCGGACAGAGCGTTCAAGCAATGAGCAGTTCTTC. Translating it yields CASSWSRTERSSNEQFF.